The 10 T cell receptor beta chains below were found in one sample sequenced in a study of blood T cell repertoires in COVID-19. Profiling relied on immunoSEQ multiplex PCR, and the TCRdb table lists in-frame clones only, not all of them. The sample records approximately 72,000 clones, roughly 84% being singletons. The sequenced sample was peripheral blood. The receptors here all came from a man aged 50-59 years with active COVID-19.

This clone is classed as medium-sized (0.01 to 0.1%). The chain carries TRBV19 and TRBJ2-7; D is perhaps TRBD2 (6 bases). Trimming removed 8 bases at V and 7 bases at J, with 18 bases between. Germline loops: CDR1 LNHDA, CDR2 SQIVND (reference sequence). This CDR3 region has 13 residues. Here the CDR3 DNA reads TGTGCCAGTTCTACCGGGCCCGCGGGGGAGCAGTACTTC. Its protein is CASSTGPAGEQYF.

The CDR3 DNA follows: TGCGCCAGCAGCCCCGCCGGACAGGGGGCTGGAAACACCATATATTTT. Encoded protein: CASSPAGQGAGNTIYF. The chain uses TRBV5-1 and TRBJ1-3, with 10 bases fitting TRBD1. This CDR3 has 16 amino acids. The ends lost 4 bases at V and 2 bases at J; junction bases unmatched: 6. Germline CDR1 and CDR2: SGHRS and YFSETQ.

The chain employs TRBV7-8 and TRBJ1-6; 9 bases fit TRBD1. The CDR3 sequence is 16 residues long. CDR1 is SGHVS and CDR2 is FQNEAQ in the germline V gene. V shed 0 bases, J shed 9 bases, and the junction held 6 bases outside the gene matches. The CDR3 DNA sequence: TGTGCCAGCAGCTTAGCGAGGACAGGGGAGGGTTCACCCCTCCACTTT. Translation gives CASSLARTGEGSPLHF.

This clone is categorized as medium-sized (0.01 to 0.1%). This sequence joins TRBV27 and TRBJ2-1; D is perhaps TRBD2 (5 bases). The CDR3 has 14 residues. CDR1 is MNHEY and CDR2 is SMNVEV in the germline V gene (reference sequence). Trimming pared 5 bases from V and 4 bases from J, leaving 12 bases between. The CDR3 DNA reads TGTGCCAGCAGTGCGGGCGCGGGTTACAATGAGCAGTTCTTC. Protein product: CASSAGAGYNEQFF.

CDR3 coding DNA: TGCGCCAGCAGACTAGCGGGAGGAGCAGATACGCAGTATTTT. Protein sequence: CASRLAGGADTQYF. The rearrangement links TRBV5-1 to TRBJ2-3; 12 positions agree with TRBD2. Germline V gene data show CDR1 as SGHRS and CDR2 as YFSETQ. V lost 5 bases and J lost 4; bases outside the gene matches: 2. The CDR3 is 14 residues long. The whole variable domain, filled in from reference TRBV5-1 and TRBJ2-3, reads KAGVTQTPRYLIKTRGQQVTLSCSPISGHRSVSWYQQTPGQGLQFLFEYFSETQRNKGNFPGRFSGRQFSNSRSEMNVSTLELGDSALYLCASRLAGGADTQYFGPGTRLTVL.

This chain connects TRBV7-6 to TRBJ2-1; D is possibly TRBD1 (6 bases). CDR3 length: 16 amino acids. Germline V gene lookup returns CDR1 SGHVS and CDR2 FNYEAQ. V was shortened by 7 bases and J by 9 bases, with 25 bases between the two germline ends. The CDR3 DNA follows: TGTGCCAGCAACCCAGGGGCTAGGGCCCCCGTTGGTGAGCAGTTCTTC. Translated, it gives CASNPGARAPVGEQFF.

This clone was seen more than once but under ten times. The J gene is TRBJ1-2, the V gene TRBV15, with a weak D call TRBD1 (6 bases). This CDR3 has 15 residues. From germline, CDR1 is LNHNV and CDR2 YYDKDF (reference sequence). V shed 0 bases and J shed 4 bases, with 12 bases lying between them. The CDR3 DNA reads TGTGCCACCAGCAGAGATACACAGGGAAGCTATGGCTACACCTTC. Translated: CATSRDTQGSYGYTF.

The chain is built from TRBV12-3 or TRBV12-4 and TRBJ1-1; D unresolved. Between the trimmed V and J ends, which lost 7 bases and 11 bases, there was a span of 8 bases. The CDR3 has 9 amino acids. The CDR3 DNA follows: TGTGCCAGCACCCTCGGGGCTTTCTTT. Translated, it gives CASTLGAFF.

The CDR3 nucleotides are TGTGCCAGCAGTTTGAACGTCGGGACCGGGGAGCTGTTTTTT. Amino acid sequence: CASSLNVGTGELFF. The rearrangement uses TRBV27 and TRBJ2-2; D remains unclear. This CDR3 has 14 amino acids. V lost 3 bases and J lost 5, with 10 bases in between. CDR1 is MNHEY, CDR2 SMNVEV, per germline (reference sequence).

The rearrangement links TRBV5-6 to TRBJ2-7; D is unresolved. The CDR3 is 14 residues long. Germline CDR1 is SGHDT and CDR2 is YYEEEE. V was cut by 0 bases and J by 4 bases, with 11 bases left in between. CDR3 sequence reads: CASSLANAEYEQYF. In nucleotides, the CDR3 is TGTGCCAGCAGCTTGGCCAATGCGGAATACGAGCAGTACTTC.